The 23 T cell receptor beta chains below come from one sample, sequenced in a study of shared clonotypes between healthy human individuals. Naive CD8 cells lacked CD45RO, underwent positive selection for CCR7 and left out terminally differentiated effector memory CD45RA+ cells. TCRdb's table, derived via immunoSEQ multiplex PCR, lists solely in-frame clones and lacks some. The sample yields around 2.1 million clones, about 93% seen once. The sample comprised naive CD8+ T cells from PBMCs. These receptor sequences come from a young man in good health. Some clones in this sample may be carry-over from other donors' samples.

The CDR3 nucleotides are TGTGCCAGCAGCTTAAGCGGGGATAGTGGAGAGACCCAGTACTTC. Translation gives CASSLSGDSGETQYF. This chain connects TRBV11-1 to TRBJ2-5; the match to TRBD2 covers 7 bases. The V segment lost 2 bases and the J segment 4 bases; nucleotides outside the gene matches: 7. This CDR3 spans 15 amino acids. Looked up from germline, CDR1 is SGHAT and CDR2 is FQDESV (reference sequence).

The chain employs TRBV27 and TRBJ1-2, with TRBD1 matching 7 bases. The germline V gene has CDR1 MNHEY and CDR2 SMNVEV (reference sequence). Unmatched junction bases numbered 10, after V lost 6 bases and J lost 3 bases. The CDR3 runs 15 residues. The CDR3 protein is CASRPERQGHYGYTF. In DNA, the CDR3 is TGTGCCAGCAGACCTGAGAGACAGGGACACTATGGCTACACCTTC.

J is TRBJ2-7 and V is TRBV27, with no clear D. V was pared by 7 bases and J by 3 bases, with 16 bases between. CDR1 is MNHEY and CDR2 is SMNVEV in the germline V gene (reference sequence). The CDR3 spans 14 residues. CDR3: CASNLTPRGYEQYF. For the CDR3, the DNA is TGTGCCAGCAATCTGACTCCAAGAGGCTACGAGCAGTACTTC.

The table lists this clone with a count of one. This sequence joins TRBV29-1 and TRBJ1-1, with D perhaps TRBD1 (5 bases). With 3 bases removed from V and 0 bases from J, the gap between germline ends came to 17 bases. The germline V gene encodes CDR1 SQVTM and CDR2 ANQGSEA. CDR3 length: 16 amino acids. The CDR3 DNA reads TGCAGCGTTGACGTGTCCAGGGCGCTTATGAACACTGAAGCTTTCTTT. Translated, it gives CSVDVSRALMNTEAFF.

V is TRBV13 and J is TRBJ2-3, with D tentatively TRBD1 (6 bases). CDR3 length: 14 amino acids. Germline values: CDR1 PRHDT, CDR2 FYEKMQ (reference sequence). The V gene lost 3 bases and the J gene lost 3 bases, with 10 bases spanning the gap. The CDR3 DNA reads TGTGCCAGCAGCTTCTACAGGGAAACAGATACGCAGTATTTT. This gives the protein CASSFYRETDTQYF.

V usage is TRBV4-3 and J usage is TRBJ2-1, with a tentative D call TRBD1 (6 bases). CDR3 length: 16 residues. CDR1 and CDR2 from the germline V gene are LGHNA and YSLEER. Trimming took off 1 base at V and 3 bases at J, with 13 bases between the two ends. The CDR3 is CASSQVQGRGYNEQFF. The CDR3 DNA reads as TGCGCCAGCAGCCAAGTCCAGGGCAGGGGCTACAATGAGCAGTTCTTC.

DNA of the CDR3: TGTGCCATGGGTCTCCGGGAGGGCACTGAAGCTTTCTTT. It translates to CAMGLREGTEAFF. The chain couples TRBV2 to TRBJ1-1, with no clear D. This CDR3 spans 13 amino acids. Germline V lookup: CDR1 SNHLY, CDR2 FYNNEI. V dropped 10 bases and J dropped 4 bases, with 16 bases sitting between them.

The chain combines TRBV7-9 with TRBJ2-5; D is unclear. The CDR3 extends over 12 amino acids. The ends were cut back, 5 bases at V and 5 bases at J, with 9 bases in the middle. Germline V gene lookup returns CDR1 SEHNR and CDR2 FQNEAQ (reference sequence). CDR3: CASSPLGETQYF. CDR3 DNA sequence: TGTGCCAGCAGCCCCCTGGGGGAGACCCAGTACTTC.

V is TRBV6-6 and J is TRBJ2-7; D possibly matches TRBD1 or TRBD2 (6 bases each). V was clipped by 0 bases and J by 5 bases, with 14 bases between them. This CDR3 spans 15 amino acids. Germline loops: CDR1 MNHNY, CDR2 SVGAGI (reference sequence). CDR3 region: CASSYSMEEGDEQYF. The CDR3 nucleotides are TGTGCCAGCAGTTACTCGATGGAGGAGGGGGACGAGCAGTACTTC.

The chain carries TRBV6-5 and TRBJ2-7, with 7 bases fitting TRBD1. The V gene end was trimmed by 6 bases and the J gene end by 5 bases; junction bases not matched to a gene: 10. Germline CDR1 MNHEY, CDR2 SVGAGI. The CDR3 runs 14 residues. The CDR3 is CASSSPGGEHEQYF. In DNA form, the CDR3 reads TGTGCCAGCAGCTCACCAGGGGGAGAGCACGAGCAGTACTTC.

V and J are TRBV6-5 and TRBJ1-5; no definite D call. Trimming left V 2 bases short and J 3 bases short, with 8 bases between. Germline V gene sequence: CDR1 MNHEY, CDR2 SVGAGI. The length of the CDR3 is 14 residues. The CDR3 region has the DNA TGTGCCAGCAGTTACGATCAGAACAATCAGCCCCAGCATTTT. Encoded protein: CASSYDQNNQPQHF.

The rearrangement links TRBV19 to TRBJ2-2; TRBD2 matches 7 bases. CDR1 and CDR2 (germline): LNHDA, SQIVND (reference sequence). V shed 7 bases and J 1 base; nucleotides not matched to a gene: 12. The CDR3 consists of 17 residues. CDR3 sequence reads: CASTSLRDYLNTGELFF. For the CDR3, the DNA is TGTGCCAGTACCAGCCTCCGGGACTACCTGAACACCGGGGAGCTGTTTTTT. Looking up the rest from reference TRBV19 and TRBJ2-2 gives the full variable domain: DGGITQSPKYLFRKEGQNVTLSCEQNLNHDAMYWYRQDPGQGLRLIYYSQIVNDFQKGDIAEGYSVSREKKESFPLTVTSAQKNPTAFYLCASTSLRDYLNTGELFFGEGSRLTVL.

The gene calls are TRBV29-1 and TRBJ1-1; perhaps TRBD1 as D (5 bases). V gave up 3 bases and J gave up 7 bases, with 15 bases separating them. The germline V gene has CDR1 SQVTM and CDR2 ANQGSEA. The CDR3 contains 13 residues. The CDR3 loop is CSVDKGLGLEAFF. As DNA, the CDR3 is TGCAGCGTTGATAAGGGGCTAGGCCTTGAAGCTTTCTTT.

The chain combines TRBV9 with TRBJ1-1, with D tentatively TRBD1 (5 bases). The germline V gene encodes CDR1 SGDLS and CDR2 YYNGEE. This CDR3 is built from 16 residues. The V end was cut by 3 bases, the J end by 0 bases, with 15 bases between. The CDR3 spells CASSADLDRVNTEAFF. The CDR3 DNA sequence: TGTGCCAGCAGCGCTGACCTAGACAGAGTGAACACTGAAGCTTTCTTT.

The chain is built from TRBV5-6 and TRBJ1-1; 7 bases align to TRBD1. This CDR3 contains 13 residues. J gave up 7 bases and V 0 bases, and 3 bases lay outside the gene matches. Germline V CDR1 and CDR2: SGHDT, YYEEEE. CDR3 loop: CASSLAAGGEAFF. For the CDR3, the DNA is TGTGCCAGCAGCTTGGCGGCAGGGGGTGAAGCTTTCTTT.

The rearrangement joins TRBV28 to TRBJ1-1, with a tentative D call TRBD1 (6 bases). The CDR3 runs to 13 residues. Germline-derived CDR1 and CDR2 are MDHEN and SYDVKM. Trimming left V 5 bases short and J 8 bases short, with 15 bases between. CDR3: CASSIAGAKEAFF. Here the CDR3 DNA reads TGTGCCAGCAGTATCGCAGGGGCGAAGGAAGCTTTCTTT.

The V and J genes are TRBV5-1 and TRBJ2-7; D unclear. Germline CDR1 SGHRS, CDR2 YFSETQ. The V and J ends lost 4 bases and 2 bases respectively, with 10 bases between them. The CDR3 is 13 amino acids. CDR3: CASSLNPAYEQYF. In nucleotides, the CDR3 is TGCGCCAGCAGCCTCAACCCAGCCTACGAGCAGTACTTC.

This rearrangement joins TRBV7-9 to TRBJ2-7, with TRBD1 matching 8 bases. The CDR3 is 15 amino acids. J gave up 2 bases and V 4 bases, and 7 bases lay outside the gene matches. Germline-derived CDR1 and CDR2 are SEHNR and FQNEAQ (reference sequence). DNA of the CDR3: TGTGCCAGCAGCTGGGACAGGTTCGAAGCCTACGAGCAGTACTTC. This translates into CASSWDRFEAYEQYF.

The chain carries TRBV28 and TRBJ2-5, with 7 bases fitting TRBD1. Germline-derived CDR1 and CDR2 are MDHEN and SYDVKM. The trim removed 6 bases at V and 1 base at J, leaving 14 bases unmatched. This CDR3 is 17 amino acids long. The CDR3 region has the DNA TGTGCCAGCAGGCTCTCTGTACAGACAGGGATCCAAGAGACCCAGTACTTC. This translates into CASRLSVQTGIQETQYF.

This chain connects TRBV10-3 to TRBJ2-3, with TRBD2 matching 10 bases. The CDR3 contains 16 residues. CDR1 is ENHRY and CDR2 is SYGVKD in the germline V gene. Trimming removed 2 bases from V and 4 bases from J; junction bases left unmatched: 6. CDR3 sequence reads: CAISEASGRDADTQYF. CDR3 DNA sequence: TGTGCCATCAGTGAGGCGAGCGGGAGGGACGCAGATACGCAGTATTTT.

In DNA form, the CDR3 reads TGTGCCAGCAGTGTCCTTTACGAGCAGTACTTC. Translating gives CASSVLYEQYF. The rearrangement joins TRBV6-5 to TRBJ2-7; D not certain. Per germline, CDR1 MNHEY and CDR2 SVGAGI. The CDR3 runs to 11 residues. Trimming removed 5 bases from V and 4 bases from J, with 6 bases in between.

CDR3 sequence: CASSLGGQGSGSGYTF. CDR3 coding DNA: TGTGCCAGCAGCTTAGGGGGACAGGGTTCGGGGAGTGGCTACACCTTC. The rearrangement joins TRBV7-9 to TRBJ1-2; 9 positions agree with TRBD1. This CDR3 region has 16 residues. Germline CDR1 SEHNR, CDR2 FQNEAQ (reference sequence). The junction had 10 bases not matched to a gene; V was cut back by 1 base and J by 7 bases.

The chain carries TRBV27 and TRBJ2-7; 10 nucleotides match TRBD2. The J segment lost 2 bases and the V segment lost 8 bases, leaving 6 bases of the junction unmatched. Germline V gene data show CDR1 as MNHEY and CDR2 as SMNVEV (reference sequence). The CDR3 has 14 amino acids. The CDR3: CASGPSGRPYEQYF. In DNA form, the CDR3 reads TGTGCCAGCGGGCCTAGCGGGAGACCCTACGAGCAGTACTTC.